Only one count was recorded for the clone carrying this TCR beta chain. Its antigen is still unknown. The data were obtained in a study of response to subunit inactivated influenza vaccine. From germline, CDR1 is LGHNA and CDR2 YNFKEQ. The CDR3 is 18 amino acids. The V end was cut by 4 bases, the J end by 1 base, with 20 bases between. Study-wide results and caveats: Authors suggested each seasonal influenza vaccination recruits few new T cells.

TCRdb redid the calling of the RT-PCR reads with MiXCR, one entry per CDR3 protein. The sample holds around 760,000 distinct CDR3 sequences, about 15% seen once. Sequencing used PBMCs from blood, obtained 14 to 15 days before vaccination. This clonotype was obtained from a man aged 50 to 60 who received an inactivated influenza vaccine. The chain recombines TRBV4-2 with TRBJ2-1; TRBD1 or TRBD2 may be the D gene (5 bases each). The CDR3 coding sequence is TGTGCCAGCAGCCCCGGGCTTGTCTGCGAGGGGTCCTACAATGAGCAGTTCTTC. Its protein is CASSPGLVCEGSYNEQFF.